This TCR beta chain was recovered during a study of CD8 T cells in Susac syndrome. Study as a whole: The sequenced Susac syndrome patients comprised five or six with active disease and eight in remission. Patients with Susac syndrome, at blood draw, were therapy-naive, on corticosteroids, or on intravenous immunoglobulin alone.

With random hexamers, reverse transcription was performed on about 0.5 to 1 ug of RNA. TCR beta CDR3 was amplified by immunoSEQ covering 54 Vbeta and 13 Jbeta. TCRdb reprocessed the immunoSEQ multiplex PCR reads via MiXCR and lists one record per CDR3 protein. The sample has around 150,000 distinct CDR3 sequences, 95% seen once; the top ten hold approximately 0.18%. Germline V gene lookup returns CDR1 SGHTA and CDR2 FQGNSA. Trimming cost V 1 base and J 3 bases; bases outside gene matches: 4. CDR3 size: 16 residues. CD8+ and CD4+ T cells from blood underwent TCR beta sequencing, which was carried out in a high-throughput format.

The clonotype originates from a human donor with Susac syndrome. The V call is TRBV7-2, the J call TRBJ2-1; TRBD2 matches 9 bases. Material for sequencing was CD8+ T cells from PBMCs. The CDR3 here is CASSLDLAGYYNEQFF. DNA for the CDR3: TGTGCCAGCAGCTTAGACCTAGCGGGATACTACAATGAGCAGTTCTTC. Full variable domain (missing parts from reference TRBV7-2 and TRBJ2-1): GAGVSQSPSNKVTEKGKDVELRCDPISGHTALYWYRQSLGQGLEFLIYFQGNSAPDKSGLPSDRFSAERTGGSVSTLTIQRTQQEDSAVYLCASSLDLAGYYNEQFFGPGTRLTVL.